These T cell receptor beta chains were read from a single sample in a study of T cells in Graves' hyperthyroidism and ophthalmopathy. TCRdb re-called the multiplex PCR reads through MiXCR, storing one row per CDR3 protein. Of roughly 400,000 distinct CDR3 sequences in the sample, about an eighth were seen once. The sequenced sample consisted of blood. The receptors here all came from a man aged 50 or older with Graves' ophthalmopathy. The CDR3 runs from the conserved cysteine through the conserved F or W. The order of the fields is CDR3 protein, J gene, V gene, clone size. Part of the rows lack a size; the others show once, few, many or a class for expanded clones.

CDR3 protein: CASSFGSEAFF; J gene: TRBJ1-1; V gene: TRBV27; clone size: many
CDR3 protein: CASGPLRQRERDTQYF; J gene: TRBJ2-3; V gene: TRBV2; clone size: many
CDR3 protein: CASTPGQGSNQPQHF; J gene: TRBJ1-5; V gene: TRBV12-3/TRBV12-4; clone size: many
CDR3 protein: CASSSTVQETQYF; J gene: TRBJ2-5; V gene: TRBV6-2/TRBV6-3; clone size: few
CDR3 protein: CASSLNYGYTF; J gene: TRBJ1-2; V gene: TRBV19; clone size: many
CDR3 protein: CASSLAGKGGDTQYF; J gene: TRBJ2-3; V gene: TRBV7-9; clone size: many
CDR3 protein: CASSKSGGTDTQYF; J gene: TRBJ2-3; V gene: TRBV10-1; clone size: NA
CDR3 protein: CASSSKQHQAETQYF; J gene: TRBJ2-5; V gene: TRBV19; clone size: many
CDR3 protein: CSSQRDNVNTEAFF; J gene: TRBJ1-1; V gene: TRBV29-1; clone size: many
CDR3 protein: CASSPGLADISYNEQFF; J gene: TRBJ2-1; V gene: TRBV28; clone size: few
CDR3 protein: CSASTRPAYEQYF; J gene: TRBJ2-7; V gene: TRBV20-1; clone size: NA
CDR3 protein: CASSLTSGMSYNEQFF; J gene: TRBJ2-1; V gene: TRBV5-1; clone size: many